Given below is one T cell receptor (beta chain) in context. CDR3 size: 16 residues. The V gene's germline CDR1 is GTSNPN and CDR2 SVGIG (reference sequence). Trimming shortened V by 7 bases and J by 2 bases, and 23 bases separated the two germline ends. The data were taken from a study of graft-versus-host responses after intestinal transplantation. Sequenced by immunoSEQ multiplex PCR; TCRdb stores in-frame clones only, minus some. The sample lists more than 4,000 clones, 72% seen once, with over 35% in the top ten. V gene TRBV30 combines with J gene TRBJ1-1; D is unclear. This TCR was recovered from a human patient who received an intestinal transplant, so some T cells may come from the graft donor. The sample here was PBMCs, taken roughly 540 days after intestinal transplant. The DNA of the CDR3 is TGTGCCTTGCGTATTTATGGCATGTCAGCAAACACTGAAGCTTTCTTT. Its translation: CALRIYGMSANTEAFF.